The 24 T cell receptor beta chains given below trace back to one sample, sequenced in a study of cytotoxic CD8 clonotypes in ibrutinib-treated CLL. Using immunoSEQ multiplex PCR, the repertoire was profiled, and TCRdb retains in-frame clones only, with some absent. The table has 110,000 to 150,000 clones, approximately 80% seen once. The starting material was PBMCs, obtained after 12 months of ibrutinib treatment. Receptors originate from a human donor with chronic lymphocytic leukemia.

V gene TRBV19 combines with J gene TRBJ2-7; D call uncertain. Between the trimmed V and J ends, which lost 3 bases and 2 bases, there was a span of 14 bases. Germline V gene lookup returns CDR1 LNHDA and CDR2 SQIVND (reference sequence). The CDR3 length is 15 residues. The CDR3 here is CASSMSRSHPYEQYF. The CDR3 nucleotides read TGTGCCAGTAGTATGAGCCGTAGTCACCCCTACGAGCAGTACTTC.

This chain uses TRBV7-2 with TRBJ1-3, with D possibly TRBD1 on 6 matching bases. The germline CDR1 and CDR2 sequences are SGHTA and FQGNSA. V lost 0 bases and J 3 bases, leaving 21 bases between the germline ends. The CDR3 is 19 residues long. The CDR3 here is CASSLAFMQGPRLGNTIYF. The CDR3 DNA reads as TGTGCCAGCAGCTTAGCTTTCATGCAGGGGCCACGCCTTGGAAACACCATATATTTT. The full variable domain, completed using reference TRBV7-2 and TRBJ1-3, is GAGVSQSPSNKVTEKGKDVELRCDPISGHTALYWYRQSLGQGLEFLIYFQGNSAPDKSGLPSDRFSAERTGGSVSTLTIQRTQQEDSAVYLCASSLAFMQGPRLGNTIYFGEGSWLTVV.

The rearrangement uses TRBV2 and TRBJ2-3; 12 bases are shared with TRBD2. CDR3 length equals 16 residues. J was trimmed by 0 bases and V by 6 bases; bases with no gene match: 4. Germline CDR1 and CDR2: SNHLY and FYNNEI. For the CDR3, the DNA is TGTGCCAGCAGACGACTAGCGGGGGCAAGCACAGATACGCAGTATTTT. It specifies CASRRLAGASTDTQYF. Filled out from reference TRBV2 and TRBJ2-3, the complete variable domain reads EPEVTQTPSHQVTQMGQEVILRCVPISNHLYFYWYRQILGQKVEFLVSFYNNEISEKSEIFDDQFSVERPDGSNFTLKIRSTKLEDSAMYFCASRRLAGASTDTQYFGPGTRLTVL.

The J gene is TRBJ1-3, the V gene TRBV28; TRBD1 might be the D (6 bases). Trimming stripped 4 bases from V and 7 bases from J, with 8 bases between. The germline gives CDR1 MDHEN, CDR2 SYDVKM. CDR3 length: 12 amino acids. CDR3 protein: CASSSGGNTIYF. CDR3 bases: TGTGCCAGCAGTTCTGGGGGCAACACCATATATTTT.

V gene TRBV7-6 combines with J gene TRBJ2-5, with 12 positions matching TRBD2. The CDR3 has 17 residues. CDR1 SGHVS and CDR2 FNYEAQ come from the germline V gene. V shed 0 bases and J 7 bases; nucleotides not matched to a gene: 9. The CDR3 DNA reads TGTGCCAGCAGCTTAGCGCTAAGTGCTAGCGGGAGGGTGACCCAGTACTTC. Translating gives CASSLALSASGRVTQYF.

V usage is TRBV4-1 and J usage is TRBJ2-2, with TRBD2 matching 11 bases. The CDR3 extends over 16 amino acids. With 0 bases clipped from V and 6 bases from J, the junction kept 3 bases outside the gene matches. Germline assignment: CDR1 MGHRA and CDR2 YSYEKL. CDR3 sequence reads: CASSQEASGGSGELFF. In DNA, the CDR3 is TGCGCCAGCAGCCAAGAGGCTAGCGGGGGGTCCGGGGAGCTGTTTTTT.

This clone has a single count. CDR3 loop: CASSLVIAGEGETQYF. The CDR3 DNA reads as TGTGCCAGCAGCTTAGTGATCGCGGGAGAGGGGGAGACCCAGTACTTC. The rearrangement uses TRBV7-3 and TRBJ2-5; TRBD2 matches at 7 bases. The length of the CDR3 is 16 residues. Trimming at V came to 2 bases and at J to 5 bases, leaving 11 bases not matched to a gene. CDR1 is SGHTA, CDR2 FQGTGA, per germline.

The chain employs TRBV6-5 and TRBJ2-7; 7 positions match TRBD1. The CDR3 loop spans 15 amino acids. Germline CDR1 reads MNHEY; CDR2 reads SVGAGI. V dropped 5 bases and J dropped 2; count of bases not matched to a gene: 9. This chain's CDR3 is CASSVRTGHPYEQYF. Here the CDR3 DNA reads TGTGCCAGCAGTGTACGGACAGGACACCCCTACGAGCAGTACTTC.

The chain combines TRBV10-1 with TRBJ2-2, with 7 bases aligning to TRBD1. J lost 1 base, V lost 8 bases, and 22 bases had no gene match. The CDR3 is made up of 20 amino acids. The germline V gene has CDR1 WNHNN and CDR2 SYGVQD (reference sequence). The CDR3 reads CASLKSGQRPSKLNTGELFF. CDR3 nucleotide sequence: TGCGCCAGCCTGAAGTCGGGACAGCGTCCATCCAAACTGAACACCGGGGAGCTGTTTTTT.

The chain uses TRBV2 and TRBJ2-5; the D gene is possibly TRBD2 (5 bases). The germline V and J ends were trimmed by 7 bases and 7 bases, with 13 bases remaining between them. CDR1 is SNHLY and CDR2 is FYNNEI in the germline V gene. There are 12 residues in the CDR3. The CDR3 DNA follows: TGTGCCAGCAATGAGGGCTTAGGGACCCAGTACTTC. The encoded protein is CASNEGLGTQYF.

This clone was detected only a few times. The V and J genes are TRBV30 and TRBJ2-1; 14 bases align to TRBD2. The CDR3 consists of 12 residues. Germline-derived CDR1 and CDR2 are GTSNPN and SVGIG (reference sequence). The J segment lost 15 bases and the V segment lost 5 bases, leaving 6 bases of the junction unmatched. The CDR3 is CAWGGLAGGLFF. DNA for the CDR3: TGTGCCTGGGGAGGACTAGCGGGAGGTTTGTTCTTC.

The chain combines TRBV18 with TRBJ1-1; TRBD1 matches 7 bases. V shed 8 bases and J 7 bases; nucleotides not matched to a gene: 13. CDR1 KGHSH and CDR2 LQKENI come from the germline V gene. The CDR3 is made up of 14 amino acids. DNA of the CDR3: TGTGCCAGCCTATCTAGCCGGGACAGCTATGAAGCTTTCTTT. This codes for CASLSSRDSYEAFF.

The chain has TRBV30 and TRBJ2-5; D gene ambiguous. V lost 2 bases and J 5 bases, leaving 6 bases between the germline ends. The CDR3 is 11 amino acids. The germline CDR1 and CDR2 sequences are GTSNPN and SVGIG (reference sequence). The CDR3 region has the DNA TGTGCCTGGAGTAGTACGGAGACCCAGTACTTC. This gives the protein CAWSSTETQYF.

The V and J genes are TRBV7-9 and TRBJ2-1; D remains ambiguous. Trimming shortened V by 1 base and J by 7 bases, and 17 bases separated the two germline ends. The germline V gene encodes CDR1 SEHNR and CDR2 FQNEAQ (reference sequence). CDR3 length: 16 amino acids. The chain's CDR3 is CASSLGPQQERNEQFF. The CDR3 DNA sequence: TGTGCCAGCAGCTTAGGTCCCCAGCAAGAAAGGAATGAGCAGTTCTTC. Full variable domain (missing parts from reference TRBV7-9 and TRBJ2-1): DTGVSQNPRHKITKRGQNVTFRCDPISEHNRLYWYRQTLGQGPEFLTYFQNEAQLEKSRLLSDRFSAERPKGSFSTLEIQRTEQGDSAMYLCASSLGPQQERNEQFFGPGTRLTVL.

The chain carries TRBV7-2 and TRBJ2-4; D remains unclear. Germline V gene lookup returns CDR1 SGHTA and CDR2 FQGNSA. V was trimmed by 6 bases and J by 0 bases, leaving 6 bases between them. The CDR3 has 13 residues. Here the CDR3 DNA reads TGTGCCAGCAGGGCAGTAGCCAAAAACATTCAGTACTTC. It specifies CASRAVAKNIQYF.

This rearrangement joins TRBV11-1 to TRBJ1-4; tentatively, D is TRBD1 (6 bases). The CDR3 consists of 14 residues. V was cut by 5 bases and J by 8 bases, with 15 bases left in between. Germline CDR1 SGHAT, CDR2 FQDESV (reference sequence). Here the CDR3 reads CASSRTAGAEKLFF. CDR3 bases: TGTGCCAGCAGCCGGACAGCGGGAGCGGAAAAACTGTTTTTT.

This chain uses TRBV7-8 with TRBJ1-4; no clear D. Deletions cut 2 bases from V and 7 bases from J, with 14 bases between. Germline V gene lookup returns CDR1 SGHVS and CDR2 FQNEAQ. The CDR3 length is 15 residues. The CDR3 DNA is TGTGCCAGCAGCTTATTATTCCGGGCGGGTGAAAAACTGTTTTTT. Its translation: CASSLLFRAGEKLFF.

This clone was seen only a few times. The V and J genes are TRBV19 and TRBJ1-4; D is undetermined. Deletions cut 7 bases from V and 5 bases from J, with 20 bases between. The germline V gene encodes CDR1 LNHDA and CDR2 SQIVND (reference sequence). The CDR3 is 16 residues long. The CDR3 nucleotides are TGTGCCAGTAACATCAAGAGGGAGGGCCGAAATGAAAAACTGTTTTTT. Protein product: CASNIKREGRNEKLFF.

The chain uses TRBV6-1 and TRBJ2-5, with 7 bases aligning to TRBD1. CDR1 is MNHNS and CDR2 is SASEGT in the germline V gene. This CDR3 has 15 amino acids. Trimming cost V 4 bases and J 3 bases; bases outside gene matches: 8. DNA of the CDR3: TGTGCCAGCAGTGGAGGGACAGCTTCCAAAGAGACCCAGTACTTC. Encoded protein: CASSGGTASKETQYF.

The chain uses TRBV28 and TRBJ2-7, with TRBD2 identical over 9 bases. Per the germline V gene, CDR1 is MDHEN and CDR2 is SYDVKM. V shed 5 bases and J 9 bases; nucleotides not matched to a gene: 11. The CDR3 has 14 amino acids. The CDR3 sequence is CASSLPSGGRGQYF. The CDR3 bases are TGTGCCAGCAGTCTCCCCAGCGGGGGGAGAGGGCAGTACTTC. The full variable domain, completed using reference TRBV28 and TRBJ2-7, is DVKVTQSSRYLVKRTGEKVFLECVQDMDHENMFWYRQDPGLGLRLIYFSYDVKMKEKGDIPEGYSVSREKKERFSLILESASTNQTSMYLCASSLPSGGRGQYFGPGTRLTVT.

This chain links TRBV9 with TRBJ1-2, with D hard to call. V was clipped by 3 bases and J by 4 bases, with 19 bases between them. The CDR3 is made up of 16 amino acids. Germline assignment: CDR1 SGDLS and CDR2 YYNGEE. The CDR3 DNA is TGTGCCAGCAGCGAGGCCCCAGATTACAGAGTCTATGGCTACACCTTC. Its translation is CASSEAPDYRVYGYTF.

For this clone: One end of the junction varies from germline; a read error may be responsible. This rearrangement joins TRBV6-5 to TRBJ2-7; 9 positions match TRBD2. The CDR3 is 12 residues long. Germline V gene data show CDR1 as MNHEY and CDR2 as SVGAGI. CDR3 region: CASSYNLGLATF. The CDR3 DNA reads TGTGCCAGCAGTTATAATTTGGGACTAGCCACATTC.

V gene TRBV19 combines with J gene TRBJ2-7; 7 bases map to TRBD1. Germline trimming cut 9 bases from V and 1 base from J; bases unmatched to any gene: 3. The CDR3 has 12 amino acids. The germline V gene has CDR1 LNHDA and CDR2 SQIVND (reference sequence). The CDR3 DNA reads as TGTGCCAGCGCAGGGGGTTCCTACGAGCAGTACTTC. Amino acids: CASAGGSYEQYF.

The rearrangement links TRBV18 to TRBJ2-5; the match to TRBD1 covers 8 bases. There are 15 residues in the CDR3. Germline lookup yields CDR1 KGHSH and CDR2 LQKENI. The J segment lost 4 bases and the V segment lost 2 bases, leaving 6 bases of the junction unmatched. CDR3 residues: CASSPETGVGETQYF. The DNA of the CDR3 is TGTGCCAGCTCACCAGAGACAGGGGTCGGAGAGACCCAGTACTTC.